This T cell receptor beta chain was identified in a study of T-cell reconstitution after alpha-beta-depleted transplantation in children (dated by TCRdb to the mid-2010s). Regarding the complete study: Using TCR repertoire profiling, the study followed T-cell immune reconstitution in a quantitative way in children after TCRalphabeta/CD19-depleted allogeneic hematopoietic cell transplantation.

The library was prepared using PCR. Sequencing was carried out with an Illumina HiSeq 2500. TCR libraries were prepared with molecular barcoding, using unique molecular identifiers to normalize TCRbeta repertoire quantification. TCRdb reworked the public reads: Q25 trimming with fastp, MiXCR clone assembly, productive beta chains retained. Each CDR3 protein appears once, grouped with its most common genes and DNA. The sample includes about 230,000 distinct CDR3 sequences, with over 9.5% observed a single time. The top ten clonotypes cover around 5% of the sample. This clonotype was detected ten times or more. Its target antigen remains unknown. The record has no base qualities; no much larger clone is one base away. CDR3 length: 13 amino acids, cysteine to phenylalanine. The CDR3 DNA has 39 bases and is translated from base 1. V loses 8 bases at its end and J loses 1 base; junction bases beyond the gene matches: 3. CDR1 and CDR2, looked up from the germline V gene (reference sequence), are MNHEY and SMNVEV.

This chain is built from TRBV27 and TRBJ2-3; a stretch of 7 junction bases matches TRBD1. The TCR was taken from a human donor who donated a stem cell graft to a child with SCID. The sequenced sample was PBMCs from the stem cell graft donor, obtained from the stem cell graft. CDR3 loop: CASDRERTDTQYF. Here is the DNA: TGTGCCAGCGACAGGGAGCGCACAGATACGCAGTATTTT.